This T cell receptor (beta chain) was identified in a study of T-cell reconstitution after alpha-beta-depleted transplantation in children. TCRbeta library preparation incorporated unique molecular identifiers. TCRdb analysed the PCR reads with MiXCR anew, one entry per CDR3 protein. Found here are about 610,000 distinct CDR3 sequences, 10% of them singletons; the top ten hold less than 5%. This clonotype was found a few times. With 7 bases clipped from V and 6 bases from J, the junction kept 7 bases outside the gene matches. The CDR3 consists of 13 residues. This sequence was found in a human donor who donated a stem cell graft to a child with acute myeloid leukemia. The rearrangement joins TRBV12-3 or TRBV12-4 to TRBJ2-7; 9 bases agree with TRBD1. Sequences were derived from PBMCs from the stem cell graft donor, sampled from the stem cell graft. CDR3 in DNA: TGTGCCAGCACACGGACAGGGGCAGCCGAGCAGTACTTC. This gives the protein CASTRTGAAEQYF.